These 13 T cell receptor beta chains were all obtained from the same sample, sequenced in a study of identical twins. TCRdb re-analysed the 5' RACE reads in MiXCR, keeping a single row per CDR3 protein. The table records fewer than 500,000 distinct CDR3 sequences, 24% of them present only once. These records were also assigned to another study, of T cells expressing NK-cell markers.

Sequenced material: CD4+ T cells sorted from blood. The receptors were sampled from a woman aged 18-29 years in good health.

This clonotype was recorded a few times. The rearrangement links TRBV4-1 to TRBJ2-7; perhaps TRBD2 as D (6 bases). With 3 bases removed from V and 1 base from J, the gap between germline ends came to 13 bases. The CDR3 extends over 15 amino acids. Germline V gives CDR1 MGHRA, CDR2 YSYEKL. CDR3 in DNA: TGCGCCAGCAGCCAGCCGGGACTCGGTTCCTACGAGCAGTACTTC. It specifies CASSQPGLGSYEQYF.

Many counts were recorded for this clonotype. This sequence joins TRBV12-3 or TRBV12-4 and TRBJ2-1, with 7 bases that match TRBD1. This CDR3 is built from 15 residues. V lost 8 bases and J lost 7; bases outside the gene matches: 14. CDR3 region: CASGGSTGTGNEQFF. The CDR3 bases are TGTGCCAGCGGGGGATCGACAGGGACGGGAAATGAGCAGTTCTTC.

This clonotype came up a few times. The V gene is TRBV7-9, the J gene TRBJ2-7, with 7 bases matching TRBD1. Germline assignment: CDR1 SEHNR and CDR2 FQNEAQ (reference sequence). The CDR3 contains 14 residues. Trimming at V came to 5 bases and at J to 5 bases, leaving 9 bases not matched to a gene. CDR3 in DNA: TGTGCCAGCAGCCGGCCCAGGGGGTCGGACGAGCAGTACTTC. Amino acid sequence: CASSRPRGSDEQYF.

This clonotype has only a few counts. V and J are TRBV20-1 and TRBJ2-7, with D possibly TRBD1 on 5 matching bases. V lost 3 bases, J lost 1 base, and 7 bases lay in between. CDR3 size: 12 residues. The V gene's germline CDR1 is DFQATT and CDR2 SNEGSKA (reference sequence). In DNA form, the CDR3 reads TGCAGTGCTAGGTCAGGGTCCTACGAGCAGTACTTC. It encodes CSARSGSYEQYF.

The sample holds a few counts of this clonotype. The CDR3 end shows no conserved phenylalanine or tryptophan, and so a read error is likely. No DNA is shown, since the ends of the CDR3 on it are uncertain; the CDR3 is the one TCRdb lists. The chain has TRBV11-2 and TRBJ1-1; TRBD1 was called by the table and not checked on the DNA. From germline, CDR1 is SGHAT and CDR2 FQNNGV. The CDR3 numbers 12 amino acids, ends counted. The chain's CDR3 is CASSLDRSRGAI.

Of note for this clonotype: Being one base from a much bigger clone, this may be a read error. The chain uses TRBV20-1 and TRBJ2-5, with D tentatively TRBD2 (5 bases). CDR3 length: 13 residues. V lost 6 bases and J lost 1, with 12 bases in between. The germline V gene has CDR1 DFQATT and CDR2 SNEGSKA (reference sequence). In DNA, the CDR3 is TGCAGTGCCCCGGGAATCGCCCAAGAGACCCAGTACTTC. Residues: CSAPGIAQETQYF.

This clonotype came up once. The V and J genes are TRBV12-3 or TRBV12-4 and TRBJ2-7; D gene unclear. Trimming removed 4 bases from V and 5 bases from J, with 6 bases in between. The CDR3 length is 11 residues. This CDR3 is CASSSFHEQYF. The CDR3 nucleotides read TGTGCCAGCAGTTCCTTCCACGAGCAGTACTTC.

V gene TRBV11-3 combines with J gene TRBJ2-1, with 12 bases aligning to TRBD2. The length of the CDR3 is 16 residues. In germline, CDR1 is SGHNT, CDR2 YENEEA. With 5 bases clipped from V and 7 bases from J, the junction kept 9 bases outside the gene matches. CDR3 amino acids: CASSISSGGAQNEQFF. The CDR3 DNA follows: TGTGCCAGCAGCATATCTAGCGGGGGGGCGCAGAATGAGCAGTTCTTC.

The J gene is TRBJ2-2, the V gene TRBV20-1; 7 bases are shared with TRBD2. Germline CDR1 reads DFQATT; CDR2 reads SNEGSKA (reference sequence). The CDR3 sequence is 16 residues long. The V gene end was trimmed by 3 bases and the J gene end by 1 base; junction bases not matched to a gene: 8. This chain's CDR3 is CSASSRGRWNTGELFF. The CDR3 DNA follows: TGCAGTGCTAGCTCGCGCGGGAGATGGAACACCGGGGAGCTGTTTTTT.

The sample holds a few counts of this clonotype. The chain couples TRBV6-1 to TRBJ2-1; D remains ambiguous. CDR1 is MNHNS and CDR2 is SASEGT in the germline V gene. The germline V and J ends were trimmed by 7 bases and 1 base, with 11 bases remaining between them. The CDR3 has 14 residues. The CDR3 bases are TGTGCCAGCACCCCCGCCGGATCCTACAATGAGCAGTTCTTC. Translating it yields CASTPAGSYNEQFF.

The V gene is TRBV4-2, the J gene TRBJ1-1; D possibly corresponds to TRBD1 (5 bases). Germline V gene data show CDR1 as LGHNA and CDR2 as YNFKEQ. This CDR3 is 15 amino acids long. Trimming took 0 bases from V and 0 from J, leaving 8 bases between them. The DNA for the CDR3 is TGTGCCAGCAGCCAAGAACTACAGGTGAACACTGAAGCTTTCTTT. Its translation: CASSQELQVNTEAFF.

The rearrangement joins TRBV20-1 to TRBJ2-7, with a weak D call TRBD2 (6 bases). The length of the CDR3 is 13 residues. Germline V lookup: CDR1 DFQATT, CDR2 SNEGSKA (reference sequence). V was trimmed by 0 bases and J by 0 bases, leaving 6 bases between them. Here the CDR3 DNA reads TGCAGTGCTAGAGAGACTAGCTCCTACGAGCAGTACTTC. Translating it yields CSARETSSYEQYF.

This clonotype was counted a few times. J is TRBJ2-3 and V is TRBV24-1, with 11 positions matching TRBD2. The V segment lost 12 bases and the J segment 2 bases; nucleotides outside the gene matches: 9. Germline V gene sequence: CDR1 KGHDR, CDR2 SFDVKD. CDR3 length: 15 amino acids. CDR3 region: CAAWTSGFNTDTQYF. In nucleotides, the CDR3 is TGTGCCGCTTGGACTAGCGGGTTCAACACAGATACGCAGTATTTT.